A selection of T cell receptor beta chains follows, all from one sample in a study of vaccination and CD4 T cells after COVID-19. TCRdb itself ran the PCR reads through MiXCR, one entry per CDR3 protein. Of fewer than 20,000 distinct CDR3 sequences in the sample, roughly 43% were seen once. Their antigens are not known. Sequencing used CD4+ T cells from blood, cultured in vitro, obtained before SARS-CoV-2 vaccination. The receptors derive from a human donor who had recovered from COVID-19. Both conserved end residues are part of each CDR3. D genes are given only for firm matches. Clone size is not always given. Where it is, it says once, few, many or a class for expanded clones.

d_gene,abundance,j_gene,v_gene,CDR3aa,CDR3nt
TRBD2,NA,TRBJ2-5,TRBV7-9,CASSLSSGQETQYF,TGTGCCAGCAGCTTATCTAGCGGCCAAGAGACCCAGTACTTC
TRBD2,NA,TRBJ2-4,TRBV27,CASSFATSGRRGIKAKNIQYF,TGTGCCAGCAGTTTCGCCACTAGCGGGAGGCGGGGAATTAAGGCCAAAAACATTCAGTACTTC
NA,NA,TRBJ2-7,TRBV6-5,CASSYSETSSNEQYF,TGTGCCAGCAGTTACTCTGAGACGAGTTCCAACGAGCAGTACTTC
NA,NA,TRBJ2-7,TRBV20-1,CSASDHEQYF,TGCAGTGCTAGCGATCACGAGCAGTACTTC
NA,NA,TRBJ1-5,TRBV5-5,CASSLGVGDPPQHF,TGTGCCAGCAGCTTGGGAGTAGGTGATCCGCCCCAGCATTTT
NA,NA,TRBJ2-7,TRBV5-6,CASSLFTGGYEQYF,TGTGCCAGCAGCTTGTTTACAGGAGGCTACGAGCAGTACTTC
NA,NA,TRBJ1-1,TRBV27,CASSPSGGWTEAFF,TGTGCCAGCAGTCCTTCGGGGGGATGGACTGAAGCTTTCTTT
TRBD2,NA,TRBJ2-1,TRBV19,CASQKTSAGYNEQFF,TGTGCCAGTCAAAAGACTAGCGCGGGCTACAATGAGCAGTTCTTC
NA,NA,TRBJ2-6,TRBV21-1,CASGFEGFSGANVLTF,TGTGCCAGCGGTTTCGAGGGGTTCTCTGGGGCCAACGTCCTGACTTTC
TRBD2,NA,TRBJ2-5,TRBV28,CASNPAGNQETQYF,TGTGCCAGCAACCCAGCGGGGAATCAAGAGACCCAGTACTTC
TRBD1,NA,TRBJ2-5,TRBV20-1,CSARRDREVKTQYF,TGCAGTGCCAGAAGGGACAGGGAGGTGAAGACCCAGTACTTC
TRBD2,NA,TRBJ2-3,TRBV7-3,CASSPLAGVTDTQYF,TGTGCCAGCAGCCCTCTAGCGGGGGTCACAGATACGCAGTATTTT
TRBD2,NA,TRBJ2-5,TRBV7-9,CASSFRRGGQETQYF,TGTGCCAGCAGCTTTCGACGGGGGGGACAAGAGACCCAGTACTTC
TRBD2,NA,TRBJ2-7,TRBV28,CVSSPSGSFYEQYF,TGTGTCAGCAGCCCTAGCGGGAGCTTCTACGAGCAGTACTTC
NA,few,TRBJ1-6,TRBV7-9,CASLGTGNSPLHF,TGTGCCAGCCTCGGGACGGGGAATTCACCCCTCCACTTT
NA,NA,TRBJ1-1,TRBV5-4,CASSLGGAAEAFF,TGTGCCAGCAGCTTGGGAGGGGCCGCTGAAGCTTTCTTT
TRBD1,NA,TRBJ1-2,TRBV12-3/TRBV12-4,CASSRRQGAGGYTF,TGTGCCAGCAGCCGTAGACAGGGGGCGGGTGGCTACACCTTC
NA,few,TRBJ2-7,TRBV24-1,CATSDLSGRHYEQYF,TGTGCCACCAGTGATTTGTCCGGGAGACACTACGAGCAGTACTTC
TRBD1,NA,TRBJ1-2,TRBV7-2,CASSSRQGPYGYTF,TGTGCCAGCAGCTCTCGACAGGGGCCTTATGGCTACACCTTC
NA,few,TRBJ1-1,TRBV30,CAWTTAGPRGSTEAFF,TGTGCCTGGACCACGGCGGGACCTAGGGGAAGTACTGAAGCTTTCTTT
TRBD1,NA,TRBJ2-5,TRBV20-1,CSAKGDRKETQYF,TGCAGTGCTAAAGGGGACAGGAAAGAGACCCAGTACTTC
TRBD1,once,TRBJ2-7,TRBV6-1,CASSPHGTGSYEQYF,TGTGCCAGCAGTCCCCATGGGACAGGGTCCTACGAGCAGTACTTC
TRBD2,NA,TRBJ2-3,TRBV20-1,CSARDRPSGGVGADTQYF,TGCAGTGCTAGAGATCGGCCTAGCGGGGGGGTAGGCGCAGATACGCAGTATTTT
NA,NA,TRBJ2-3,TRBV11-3,CASSLGAFGRADTQYF,TGTGCCAGCAGCTTAGGAGCTTTCGGTAGGGCTGATACGCAGTATTTT
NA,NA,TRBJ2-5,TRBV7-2,CASSLDFGETQYF,TGTGCCAGCAGCTTAGACTTTGGGGAGACCCAGTACTTC
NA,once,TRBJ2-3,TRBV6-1,CASSLERGVDTQYF,TGTGCCAGCAGCCTGGAAAGGGGGGTGGATACGCAGTATTTT